This T cell receptor beta chain was observed in a study of blood T cell repertoires in COVID-19. About the research overall: Nucleic acid was either cDNA or gDNA, and it came from T cells, B-cell-depleted T cells, or PBMCs.

CDR1 is LNHDA and CDR2 is SQIVND in the germline V gene (reference sequence). The CDR3 contains 16 residues. J gave up 3 bases and V 4 bases, and 9 bases lay outside the gene matches. While infection was still active, Seattle patients were enrolled and then followed longitudinally. Original processing methods: Scientists estimated how many nucleated cells there were by amplifying reference gene primers. TCRdb's table, derived via immunoSEQ multiplex PCR, lists solely in-frame clones and lacks some. V, J and clone size reflect that table, while D and trimming were determined from the DNA. In the table there are about 440,000 clones, about 91% of which are singletons.

The clonotype comes from a woman in her forties or fifties with COVID-19, enrolled during active disease. The chain couples TRBV19 to TRBJ1-2, with 9 bases aligning to TRBD1. Material: peripheral blood. The CDR3 DNA follows: TGTGCCAGTAGTACAATCCCGGGACAGGGCGACTATGGCTACACCTTC. It is translated as CASSTIPGQGDYGYTF.